This T cell receptor beta chain is drawn from a study of blood T cells in healthy people across ages. Study-level points and caveats: TCR beta diversity, measured per million T cells, fell in a roughly linear way with age.

A second PCR of 7 to 11 cycles used a sample-barcoded 5' primer and a J-beta primer mix. Per-sample output comprised a minimum of 2.5 million paired-end reads containing CDR3. One entry per CDR3 protein results from TCRdb running MiXCR on the 5' RACE reads. The data show about 780,000 distinct CDR3 sequences, approximately 67% seen once. The germline CDR1 and CDR2 sequences are SQVTM and ANQGSEA. This CDR3 has 13 residues. V was pared by 3 bases and J by 4 bases, with 13 bases between. This clonotype occurred a few times. Its specificity is unknown. The TCR sequence derives from a young man in good health. The V gene is TRBV29-1, the J gene TRBJ2-7, with a tentative D call TRBD2 (5 bases). Sequenced material: blood. Here the CDR3 reads CSVEDFPLYEQYF. For the CDR3, the DNA is TGCAGCGTTGAGGACTTCCCCTTATACGAGCAGTACTTC.